This paragraph reports one T cell receptor (beta chain). The antigen remains unidentified. The data stem from a study of PD-1 blockade in classical Hodgkin lymphoma. V lost 0 bases and J 1 base, leaving 6 bases between the germline ends. The CDR3 is 14 residues long. The germline V gene has CDR1 SEHNR and CDR2 FQNEAQ (reference sequence). Brentuximab vedotin exposure varied, and every patient relapsed after autologous stem cell transplantation. Study-level points and caveats: The authors have not defined what causes the repertoire differences, possibly disease activity or prior therapy. By C4D1, CD4+ diversity increased significantly, especially in complete responders.

Sequenced by immunoSEQ multiplex PCR; TCRdb stores in-frame clones only, minus some. The table has around 27,000 clones, about four fifths seen once; the top ten hold around a tenth. The receptor's source is a human donor with classical Hodgkin lymphoma. V usage is TRBV7-9 and J usage is TRBJ1-1; D is unclear. This specimen was peripheral blood mononuclear cells (PBMCs), taken before the second cycle of nivolumab. This CDR3 is CASSLASGNTEAFF. The CDR3 coding sequence is TGTGCCAGCAGCTTAGCGTCGGGGAACACTGAAGCTTTCTTT. The entire variable domain, with the rest obtained from reference TRBV7-9 and TRBJ1-1, is as follows: DTGVSQNPRHKITKRGQNVTFRCDPISEHNRLYWYRQTLGQGPEFLTYFQNEAQLEKSRLLSDRFSAERPKGSFSTLEIQRTEQGDSAMYLCASSLASGNTEAFFGQGTRLTVV.